The 12 T cell receptor beta chains presented below share a single source sample, sequenced in a study of T cells after yellow fever vaccination. One entry per CDR3 protein results from TCRdb running MiXCR on the 5' RACE reads. This table holds some 120,000 distinct CDR3 sequences, approximately 14% found once. Sequencing was performed on CD8+ T cells sorted from PBMCs, taken 5 days after the yellow fever booster vaccination. These receptors all stem from a man aged 18 to 29 who received the YFV17D yellow fever vaccine.

In this sample, this clonotype turned up a few times. V and J are TRBV20-1 and TRBJ2-2, with 8 nucleotides matching TRBD1. Trimming cost V 0 bases and J 4 bases; bases outside gene matches: 7. The CDR3 runs to 16 residues. From germline, CDR1 is DFQATT and CDR2 SNEGSKA (reference sequence). The CDR3, as DNA: TGCAGTGCTAGAGATCAATGGACAGGGCTCACCGGGGAGCTGTTTTTT. Translated: CSARDQWTGLTGELFF.

This clonotype was counted between two and nine times. This sequence joins TRBV7-3 and TRBJ2-3; D possibly uses TRBD1 or TRBD2 (5 bases each). The germline V and J ends were trimmed by 2 bases and 3 bases, with 15 bases remaining between them. This CDR3 is built from 16 residues. Germline CDR1 reads SGHTA; CDR2 reads FQGTGA. CDR3 region: CASSLGIRGRTDTQYF. The CDR3 coding sequence is TGTGCCAGCAGCTTAGGTATACGGGGACGAACAGATACGCAGTATTTT.

The chain carries TRBV7-6 and TRBJ1-5; no clear D gene. Germline CDR1 is SGHVS and CDR2 is FNYEAQ. Trimming stripped 5 bases from V and 6 bases from J, with 14 bases between. The CDR3 totals 14 residues. The CDR3 bases are TGTGCCAGCAGCGTAGATGGGGTGGGTCAGCCCCAGCATTTT. Its translation: CASSVDGVGQPQHF.

This clonotype was recorded a few times. This chain connects TRBV7-9 to TRBJ2-7, with D tentatively TRBD2 (5 bases). Trimming stripped 4 bases from V and 6 bases from J, with 19 bases between. This CDR3 is built from 15 residues. Germline-derived CDR1 and CDR2 are SEHNR and FQNEAQ (reference sequence). Written as DNA, the CDR3 is TGTGCCAGCAGCTACCCTGGGCAGCAAGGAGGCGAGCAGTACTTC. This gives the protein CASSYPGQQGGEQYF.

This clonotype has a count of ten or more. The V gene is TRBV20-1, the J gene TRBJ2-3, with a possible D match to TRBD1 (5 bases). With 6 bases removed from V and 0 bases from J, the gap between germline ends came to 16 bases. CDR1 is DFQATT, CDR2 SNEGSKA, per germline (reference sequence). The CDR3 is made up of 15 amino acids. The DNA of the CDR3 is TGCAGTGCACCTAGACAGATTTCTAGCACAGATACGCAGTATTTT. Amino acid sequence: CSAPRQISSTDTQYF.

This chain joins TRBV7-9 and TRBJ2-3, with 13 bases lining up with TRBD2. CDR1 and CDR2 (germline): SEHNR, FQNEAQ (reference sequence). The CDR3 spans 16 residues. V gave up 3 bases and J gave up 1 base; unmatched junction bases: 1. CDR3 sequence: CASSFGTSGGTDTQYF. The CDR3 nucleotides are TGTGCCAGCAGCTTTGGGACTAGCGGGGGCACAGATACGCAGTATTTT.

This clonotype was observed a few times. The chain couples TRBV4-3 to TRBJ2-5, with D possibly TRBD1 on 6 matching bases. Germline assignment: CDR1 LGHNA and CDR2 YSLEER. The CDR3 is made up of 15 amino acids. V lost 1 base, J lost 2 bases, and 11 bases lay in between. The CDR3 sequence: CASSQAGQPQETQYF. In nucleotides, the CDR3 is TGCGCCAGCAGCCAAGCCGGACAGCCGCAAGAGACCCAGTACTTC.

The chain recombines TRBV6-5 with TRBJ2-2, with a possible D match to TRBD2 (5 bases). Trimming took off 6 bases at V and 4 bases at J, with 15 bases between the two ends. The CDR3 is made up of 15 amino acids. Germline-derived CDR1 and CDR2 are MNHEY and SVGAGI. This CDR3 is CASSQIRDSTGELFF. DNA of the CDR3: TGTGCCAGCAGCCAAATCCGGGATAGCACCGGGGAGCTGTTTTTT.

This clonotype was counted between two and nine times. The genes are TRBV7-8 and TRBJ2-7; 9 nucleotides agree with TRBD1. This CDR3 is 15 amino acids long. J was trimmed by 6 bases and V by 5 bases; bases with no gene match: 11. Looked up from germline, CDR1 is SGHVS and CDR2 is FQNEAQ. Here the CDR3 DNA reads TGTGCCAGCAGCACGGCCGGGACAGGGACGGTCGAGCAGTACTTC. Its protein is CASSTAGTGTVEQYF.

Only a few counts were recorded for this clonotype. The chain combines TRBV19 with TRBJ1-1, with 7 bases matching TRBD1. The CDR3 has 14 amino acids. Germline V gene lookup returns CDR1 LNHDA and CDR2 SQIVND (reference sequence). V trimming: 4 bases; J trimming: 7 bases; junction bases outside the gene matches: 9. CDR3 bases: TGTGCCAGTAGTAGGCCAGGGGGAAGACTTGAAGCTTTCTTT. It is translated as CASSRPGGRLEAFF.

The V call is TRBV7-9, the J call TRBJ2-2; no reliable D call. In germline, CDR1 is SEHNR, CDR2 FQNEAQ (reference sequence). This CDR3 comprises 13 residues. V lost 5 bases and J lost 7, with 11 bases in between. The CDR3 coding sequence is TGTGCCAGCAGCACATCGGCGAGCGGGGAGCTGTTTTTT. Residues: CASSTSASGELFF.

This clonotype has just a few counts. This rearrangement joins TRBV4-3 to TRBJ2-2, with D possibly TRBD2 on 6 matching bases. Trimming took off 5 bases at V and 6 bases at J, with 13 bases between the two ends. The germline V gene has CDR1 LGHNA and CDR2 YSLEER. The CDR3 extends over 14 amino acids. CDR3 DNA: TGCGCCAGCAGCACCTTGCGGGGACCCGGGGAGCTGTTTTTT. Protein: CASSTLRGPGELFF.